The rows below give T cell receptor beta chains drawn from one sample of a study of read filtering for tumor transcriptome and immune sequencing. TCRdb analysed the reads with MiXCR anew, one entry per CDR3 protein. The table records roughly 25,000 distinct CDR3 sequences, about an eighth of them present only once. The sequencing input was a population of CD138-negative cells sorted from bone marrow. These receptors all come from a donor over 35 with multiple myeloma. CDR3s include the opening cysteine and the closing phenylalanine or tryptophan. A D gene is named only where the DNA matches it firmly. Expanded clones get a size class; other rows say once, few or many, or leave the size out.

D: .
J: TRBJ1-4
size: .
V: TRBV5-6
DNA: TGTGCCAGCAGCTTTGTGCAGGGGAGGAATGAAAAACTGTTTTTT
CDR3: CASSFVQGRNEKLFF

D: TRBD1
J: TRBJ1-1
size: many
V: TRBV7-3
DNA: TGTGCCAGCAGCCCCGGAACAGGGGGTGCCAATGAAGCTTTCTTT
CDR3: CASSPGTGGANEAFF

D: .
J: TRBJ1-1
size: .
V: TRBV11-3
DNA: TGTGCCAGCAGCTTAGTGTGGCCTTACACTGAAGCTTTCTTT
CDR3: CASSLVWPYTEAFF

D: TRBD2
J: TRBJ2-3
size: .
V: TRBV7-6
DNA: TGTGCCAGCAGCCTCGGACTAGCGGGAGTCCCTCCAGATACGCAGTATTTT
CDR3: CASSLGLAGVPPDTQYF

D: TRBD2
J: TRBJ2-3
size: many
V: TRBV5-1
DNA: TGCGCCAGCAGCCTATCCGGGACTAGCGGGCCCGATACGCAGTATTTT
CDR3: CASSLSGTSGPDTQYF

D: TRBD1
J: TRBJ1-3
size: few
V: TRBV12-3/TRBV12-4
DNA: TGTGCCAGCAGTACAGGGGACTCTGGAAACACCATATATTTT
CDR3: CASSTGDSGNTIYF

D: TRBD2
J: TRBJ2-1
size: many
V: TRBV20-1
DNA: TGCAGTGCTAGCCGACTAGCGGGAGTCTATGAGCAGTTCTTC
CDR3: CSASRLAGVYEQFF

D: .
J: TRBJ2-1
size: many
V: TRBV5-1
DNA: TGCGCCAGCAGCTTGTCGCGGGGTGGCTTAGCGAACAATGAGCAGTTCTTC
CDR3: CASSLSRGGLANNEQFF

D: TRBD2
J: TRBJ2-5
size: many
V: TRBV7-2
DNA: TGTGCCAGCAGCTCCCTGGATGGAGCGGGATTGTACCAAGAGACCCAGTACTTC
CDR3: CASSSLDGAGLYQETQYF

D: .
J: TRBJ1-1
size: many
V: TRBV20-1
DNA: TGCAGTGCTAGAGGAGGAGGGGTTTGGACTGAAGCTTTCTTT
CDR3: CSARGGGVWTEAFF

D: .
J: TRBJ1-6
size: few
V: TRBV28
DNA: TGTGCCAGCAGCTCCAATACCGGGCGGAATTCACCCCTCCACTTT
CDR3: CASSSNTGRNSPLHF

D: .
J: TRBJ2-2
size: many
V: TRBV3-1
DNA: TGTGCCAGCAGCCAATCAAGAACCGGGGAGCTGTTTTTT
CDR3: CASSQSRTGELFF

D: TRBD2
J: TRBJ2-7
size: many
V: TRBV20-1
DNA: TGCAGTGCTAGCGATAGCGGGTTGGGCTACGAGCAGTACTTC
CDR3: CSASDSGLGYEQYF

D: TRBD2
J: TRBJ2-5
size: many
V: TRBV29-1
DNA: TGCAGCGCCACGGGAGGGGAGGAGACCCAGTACTTC
CDR3: CSATGGEETQYF

D: .
J: TRBJ2-5
size: many
V: TRBV6-1
DNA: TGTGCCAGCAGTGAAGGTCCAGAACAAGAGACCCAGTACTTC
CDR3: CASSEGPEQETQYF

D: .
J: TRBJ1-1
size: many
V: TRBV5-1
DNA: TGCGCCAGCAGACAGGGAGGAAACACTGAAGCTTTCTTT
CDR3: CASRQGGNTEAFF

D: TRBD2
J: TRBJ2-3
size: many
V: TRBV29-1
DNA: TGCAGCGTTGAGGGGAGGGAGCGGCCCACAGATACGCAGTATTTT
CDR3: CSVEGRERPTDTQYF

D: .
J: TRBJ1-6
size: many
V: TRBV28
DNA: TGTGCCAGCAGTTTTTTGGGACAAAATTCACCCCTCCACTTT
CDR3: CASSFLGQNSPLHF

D: .
J: TRBJ2-7
size: many
V: TRBV7-9
DNA: TGTGCCAGCACGCCCGGTTTCTCCTACGAGCAGTACTTC
CDR3: CASTPGFSYEQYF

D: TRBD2
J: TRBJ2-3
size: many
V: TRBV9
DNA: TGTGCCAGCAGTTATAGCGGGAGAGCTAGCACAGATACGCAGTATTTT
CDR3: CASSYSGRASTDTQYF

D: TRBD1
J: TRBJ2-7
size: many
V: TRBV29-1
DNA: TGCAGCGTTGAAGATCTACAGGGGGCCGAGCAGTACTTC
CDR3: CSVEDLQGAEQYF

D: .
J: TRBJ2-1
size: many
V: TRBV20-1
DNA: TGCAGTGCTAGTATCTCGAGCTCCTACAATGAGCAGTTCTTC
CDR3: CSASISSSYNEQFF

D: TRBD2
J: TRBJ2-7
size: many
V: TRBV20-1
DNA: TGCAGTGCTAGAGAAGCGGGAGGAACCCCCTACGAGCAGTACTTC
CDR3: CSAREAGGTPYEQYF

D: TRBD2
J: TRBJ2-1
size: many
V: TRBV20-1
DNA: TGCAGTGCTAGACTCGGACTAGCCGGACACAATGAGCAGTTCTTC
CDR3: CSARLGLAGHNEQFF

D: .
J: TRBJ2-1
size: .
V: TRBV12-3/TRBV12-4
DNA: TGTGCCAGCAGCTCATCCCGTATCAATGAGCAGTTCTTC
CDR3: CASSSSRINEQFF

D: TRBD2
J: TRBJ2-7
size: many
V: TRBV19
DNA: TGTGCCAGTAGTATAGAGAGCGGGAGTATCCACGAGCAGTACTTC
CDR3: CASSIESGSIHEQYF

D: TRBD2
J: TRBJ2-1
size: medium-sized
V: TRBV7-2
DNA: TGTGCCAGTGAGGCGGGAGTAAACTACAATGAGCAGTTCTTC
CDR3: CASEAGVNYNEQFF

D: .
J: TRBJ1-2
size: .
V: TRBV10-2
DNA: TGCGCCAGCAGTGAGTCGCAACGGAACTATGGCTACACCTTC
CDR3: CASSESQRNYGYTF

D: TRBD2
J: TRBJ2-4
size: many
V: TRBV28
DNA: TGTGCCAGCGAGCGGGATTCCAAAAACATTCAGTACTTC
CDR3: CASERDSKNIQYF

D: .
J: TRBJ1-1
size: many
V: TRBV30
DNA: TGTGCCTGGAGTCCCGGACTGTCTGAAGCTTTCTTT
CDR3: CAWSPGLSEAFF

D: TRBD2
J: TRBJ2-1
size: many
V: TRBV24-1
DNA: TGTGCCACCAGTGATTTGACTAGCGGGAGTGACAATGAGCAGTTCTTC
CDR3: CATSDLTSGSDNEQFF

D: TRBD2
J: TRBJ2-5
size: many
V: TRBV11-2
DNA: TGTGCCAGCAGCTTAGATTCCCCGAAGGGTAGCGGGATGGCGGAGACCCAGTACTTC
CDR3: CASSLDSPKGSGMAETQYF

D: .
J: TRBJ1-2
size: many
V: TRBV20-1
DNA: TGCAGTGCTAGAGATGGACGGGAAACTAACTATGGCTACACCTTC
CDR3: CSARDGRETNYGYTF